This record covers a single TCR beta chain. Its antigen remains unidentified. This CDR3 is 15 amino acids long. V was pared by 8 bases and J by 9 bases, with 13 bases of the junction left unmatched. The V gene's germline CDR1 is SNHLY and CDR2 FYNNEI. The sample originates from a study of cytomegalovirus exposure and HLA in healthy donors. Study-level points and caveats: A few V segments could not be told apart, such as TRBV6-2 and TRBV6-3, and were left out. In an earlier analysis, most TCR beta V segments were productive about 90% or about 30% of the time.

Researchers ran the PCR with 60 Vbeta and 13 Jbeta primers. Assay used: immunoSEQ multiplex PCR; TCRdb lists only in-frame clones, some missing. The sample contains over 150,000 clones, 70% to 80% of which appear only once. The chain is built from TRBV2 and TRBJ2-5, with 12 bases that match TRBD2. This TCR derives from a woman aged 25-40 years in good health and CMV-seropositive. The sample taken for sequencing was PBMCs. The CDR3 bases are TGTGCCAGCGGGGGGGTACTAGCGGGAGGTGAGGCCCAGTACTTC. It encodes CASGGVLAGGEAQYF.